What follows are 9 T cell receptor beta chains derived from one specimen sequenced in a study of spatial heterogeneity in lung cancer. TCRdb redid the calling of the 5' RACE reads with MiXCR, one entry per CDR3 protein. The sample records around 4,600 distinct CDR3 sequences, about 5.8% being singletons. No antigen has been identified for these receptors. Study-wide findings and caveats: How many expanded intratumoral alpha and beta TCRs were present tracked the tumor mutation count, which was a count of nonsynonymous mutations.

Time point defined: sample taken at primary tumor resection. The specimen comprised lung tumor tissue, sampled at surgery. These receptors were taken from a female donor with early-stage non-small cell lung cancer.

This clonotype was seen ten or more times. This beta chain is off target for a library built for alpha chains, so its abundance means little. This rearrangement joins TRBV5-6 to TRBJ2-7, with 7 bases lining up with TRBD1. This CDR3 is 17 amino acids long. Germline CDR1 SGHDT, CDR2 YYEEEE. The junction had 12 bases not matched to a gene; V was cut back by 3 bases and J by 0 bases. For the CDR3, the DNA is TGTGCCAGCAGCTCCCTGAGGGGGACAGTCAGCTCCTACGAGCAGTACTTC. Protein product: CASSSLRGTVSSYEQYF.

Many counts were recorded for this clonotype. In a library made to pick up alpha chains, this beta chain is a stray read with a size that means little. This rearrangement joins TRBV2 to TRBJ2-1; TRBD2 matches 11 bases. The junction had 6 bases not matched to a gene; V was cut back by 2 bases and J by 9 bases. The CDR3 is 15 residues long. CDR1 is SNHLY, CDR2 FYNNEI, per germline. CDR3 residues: CASSEHLAGGVEQFF. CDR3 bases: TGTGCCAGCAGTGAACATCTAGCGGGAGGTGTTGAGCAGTTCTTC.

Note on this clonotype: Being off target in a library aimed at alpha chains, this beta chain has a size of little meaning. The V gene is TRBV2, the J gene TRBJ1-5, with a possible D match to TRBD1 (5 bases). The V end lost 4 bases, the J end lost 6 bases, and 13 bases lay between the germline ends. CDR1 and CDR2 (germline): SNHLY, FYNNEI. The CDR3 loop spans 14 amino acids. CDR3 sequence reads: CASSGSVDTQPQHF. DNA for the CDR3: TGTGCCAGCAGTGGGTCCGTGGACACTCAGCCCCAGCATTTT.

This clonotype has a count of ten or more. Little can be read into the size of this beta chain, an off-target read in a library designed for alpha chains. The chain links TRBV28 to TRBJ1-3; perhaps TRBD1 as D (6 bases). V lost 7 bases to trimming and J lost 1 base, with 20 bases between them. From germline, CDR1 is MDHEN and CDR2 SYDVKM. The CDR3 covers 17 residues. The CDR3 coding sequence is TGTGCCAGCACCTTGGGGGGCGCATTATATTCTGGAAACACCATATATTTT. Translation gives CASTLGGALYSGNTIYF.

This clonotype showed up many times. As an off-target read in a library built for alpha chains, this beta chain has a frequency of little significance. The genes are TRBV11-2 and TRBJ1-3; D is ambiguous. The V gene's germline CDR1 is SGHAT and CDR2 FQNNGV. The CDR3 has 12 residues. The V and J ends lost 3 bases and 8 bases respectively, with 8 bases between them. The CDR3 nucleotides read TGTGCCAGCAGCTTCGGGCAGGACACCATATATTTT. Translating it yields CASSFGQDTIYF.

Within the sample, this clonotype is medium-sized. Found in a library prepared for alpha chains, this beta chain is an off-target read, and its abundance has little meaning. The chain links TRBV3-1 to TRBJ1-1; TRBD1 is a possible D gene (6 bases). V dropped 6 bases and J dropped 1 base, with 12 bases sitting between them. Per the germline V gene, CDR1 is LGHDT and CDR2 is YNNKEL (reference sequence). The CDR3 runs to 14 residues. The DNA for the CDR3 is TGTGCCAGCAGTAGAGAGGACAGGAACACTGAAGCTTTCTTT. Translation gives CASSREDRNTEAFF.

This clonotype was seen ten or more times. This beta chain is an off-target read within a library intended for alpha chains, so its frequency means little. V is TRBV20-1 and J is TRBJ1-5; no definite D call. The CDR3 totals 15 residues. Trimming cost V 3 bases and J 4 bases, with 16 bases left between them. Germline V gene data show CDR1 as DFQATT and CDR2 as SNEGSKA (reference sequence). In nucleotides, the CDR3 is TGCAGTGCTAGGCTCTACCCCGATACTAATCAGCCCCAGCATTTT. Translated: CSARLYPDTNQPQHF.

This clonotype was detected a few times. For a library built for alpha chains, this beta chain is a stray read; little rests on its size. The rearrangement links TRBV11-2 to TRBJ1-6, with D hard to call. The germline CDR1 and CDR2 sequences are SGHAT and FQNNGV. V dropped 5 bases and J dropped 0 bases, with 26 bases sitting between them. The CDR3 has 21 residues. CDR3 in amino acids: CASSLSPSQSPRSSYNSPLHF. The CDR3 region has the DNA TGTGCCAGCAGCCTTAGCCCGTCCCAGAGCCCTCGGAGCTCCTATAATTCACCCCTCCACTTT.

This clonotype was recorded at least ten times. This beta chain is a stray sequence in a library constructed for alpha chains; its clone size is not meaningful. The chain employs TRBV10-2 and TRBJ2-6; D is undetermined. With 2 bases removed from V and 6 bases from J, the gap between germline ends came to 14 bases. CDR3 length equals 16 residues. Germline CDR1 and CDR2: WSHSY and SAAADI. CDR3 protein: CASSETTSGVANVLTF. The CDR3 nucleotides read TGCGCCAGCAGTGAGACGACCTCTGGGGTGGCCAACGTCCTGACTTTC.